Each of the 9 T cell receptor beta chains below was sequenced from the same sample in a study of T cell changes during pregnancy in multiple sclerosis. Produced via immunoSEQ multiplex PCR; TCRdb's table is partial and in-frame only. The repertoire includes roughly 46,000 clones, 94% of them detected once, and almost 4.5% sits in the top ten. The specimen was CD8+ T cells from peripheral blood mononuclear cells, collected in the first trimester of pregnancy. The receptors shown here come from a female donor with multiple sclerosis, enrolled in a pregnancy study.

The chain is built from TRBV6-5 and TRBJ1-5; TRBD1 might be the D (5 bases). The germline V and J ends were trimmed by 0 bases and 3 bases, with 6 bases remaining between them. This CDR3 has 14 residues. Germline V CDR1 and CDR2: MNHEY, SVGAGI. Here the CDR3 DNA reads TGTGCCAGCAGTTACTCAGGGGTCAATCAGCCCCAGCATTTT. Translating it yields CASSYSGVNQPQHF.

This clone showed up just once. The V and J genes are TRBV10-3 and TRBJ1-2; no definite D call. This CDR3 has 15 residues. V was cut by 6 bases and J by 0 bases, with 14 bases left in between. Germline loops: CDR1 ENHRY, CDR2 SYGVKD. Here the CDR3 reads CAIRERGQTNYGYTF. CDR3 sequence (DNA): TGTGCCATCAGAGAGCGAGGGCAAACTAACTATGGCTACACCTTC.

This clone was found once. This sequence joins TRBV7-8 and TRBJ2-3, with D possibly matching TRBD1 (5 bases). Between the trimmed V and J ends, which lost 3 bases and 4 bases, there was a span of 17 bases. Germline V lookup: CDR1 SGHVS, CDR2 FQNEAQ. The CDR3 is 16 amino acids. The CDR3 sequence: CASSLVTAIRPDTQYF. CDR3 coding DNA: TGTGCCAGCAGCTTGGTGACAGCGATCCGCCCAGATACGCAGTATTTT.

The rearrangement joins TRBV4-1 to TRBJ1-6, with unresolved D. Germline V CDR1 and CDR2: MGHRA, YSYEKL. V dropped 0 bases and J dropped 11 bases, with 8 bases sitting between them. CDR3 size: 13 residues. CDR3 amino acids: CASSQEGAAPLHF. CDR3 nucleotides: TGCGCCAGCAGCCAAGAGGGAGCGGCACCCCTCCACTTT.

This sequence joins TRBV5-1 and TRBJ2-7; 7 nucleotides align to TRBD1. The CDR3 totals 13 residues. CDR1 and CDR2 (germline): SGHRS, YFSETQ. The ends lost 4 bases at V and 3 bases at J; junction bases unmatched: 4. CDR3: CASSPGQNYEQYF. The CDR3 DNA sequence: TGCGCCAGCAGCCCGGGACAGAACTACGAGCAGTACTTC.

The chain links TRBV7-8 to TRBJ1-4; 12 bases align to TRBD1. V dropped 5 bases and J dropped 7; count of bases not matched to a gene: 2. Germline V gives CDR1 SGHVS, CDR2 FQNEAQ. The CDR3 is 14 amino acids. The CDR3 region is CASSGTGGSEKLFF. Written as DNA, the CDR3 is TGTGCCAGCAGCGGGACAGGGGGCTCTGAAAAACTGTTTTTT.

The J gene is TRBJ2-2, the V gene TRBV19, with 7 nucleotides matching TRBD1. The germline CDR1 and CDR2 sequences are LNHDA and SQIVND (reference sequence). The V segment lost 9 bases and the J segment 0 bases; nucleotides outside the gene matches: 7. This CDR3 region has 15 residues. The CDR3 DNA follows: TGTGCCAGCACTGAGGGGACAGCGAACACCGGGGAGCTGTTTTTT. Its protein is CASTEGTANTGELFF.

The chain couples TRBV29-1 to TRBJ2-6; TRBD1 aligns across 7 bases. The length of the CDR3 is 14 residues. CDR1 is SQVTM, CDR2 ANQGSEA, per germline. V shed 7 bases and J 2 bases; nucleotides not matched to a gene: 5. CDR3 residues: CSASTGTGANVLTF. In nucleotides, the CDR3 is TGCAGCGCATCGACAGGGACTGGGGCCAACGTCCTGACTTTC.

This chain connects TRBV9 to TRBJ2-1, with a possible D match to TRBD2 (5 bases). There are 16 residues in the CDR3. CDR1 and CDR2 (germline): SGDLS, YYNGEE. V lost 0 bases to trimming and J lost 0 bases, with 10 bases between them. The CDR3 nucleotides read TGTGCCAGCAGCGTAGGAGGGATGAGCTCCTACAATGAGCAGTTCTTC. Its protein product is CASSVGGMSSYNEQFF.